The 5 T cell receptor beta chains below all came from one sample that was sequenced in a study of blood T cells in healthy people across ages. The second PCR ran about 6 to 11 cycles with a sample-barcoded 5' primer and J-beta primers. MiXCR, applied by TCRdb to the 5' RACE reads, yields one record per CDR3 protein. The sample consists of 650,000 or so distinct CDR3 sequences, about 51% of them appearing once. The sample taken for sequencing was blood. The receptors derive from a woman older than 75 in good health.

This clonotype came up a few times. The rearrangement joins TRBV5-1 to TRBJ1-4, with 7 nucleotides matching TRBD1. V shed 4 bases, J shed 5 bases, and the junction held 8 bases outside the gene matches. The length of the CDR3 is 15 residues. Looked up from germline, CDR1 is SGHRS and CDR2 is YFSETQ. DNA for the CDR3: TGCGCCAGCAGCGATTCACAGGGGACAAATGAAAAACTGTTTTTT. It codes for CASSDSQGTNEKLFF. Looking up the rest from reference TRBV5-1 and TRBJ1-4 gives the full variable domain: KAGVTQTPRYLIKTRGQQVTLSCSPISGHRSVSWYQQTPGQGLQFLFEYFSETQRNKGNFPGRFSGRQFSNSRSEMNVSTLELGDSALYLCASSDSQGTNEKLFFGSGTQLSVL.

This rearrangement joins TRBV9 to TRBJ2-7, with D hard to call. The J call could be wrong; TRBJ2-5 is a better fit for the DNA end. The CDR3 is made up of 15 amino acids. Looked up from germline, CDR1 is SGDLS and CDR2 is YYNGEE. The DNA of the CDR3 is TGTGCCAGCAGCGTAAGGCCAGATCCCTCAGAGACCCAGTACTTC. This translates into CASSVRPDPSETQYF.

Worth noting for this clonotype: This may arise from a read error, as a much more abundant clone is one base away. This sequence joins TRBV5-5 and TRBJ2-1, with D possibly matching TRBD2 (6 bases). The DNA matches TRBJ2-7 better at its end, which makes the J call doubtful. This CDR3 contains 14 residues. Germline CDR1 reads SGHKS; CDR2 reads YYEKEE (reference sequence). The CDR3 coding sequence is TGTGCCAGCAGCTTCCGGGACTCCTACAATGAGCAGTACTTC. Protein sequence: CASSFRDSYNEQYF.

The V gene is TRBV20-1, the J gene TRBJ2-3; 11 positions match TRBD2. The CDR3 is made up of 18 amino acids. V dropped 1 base and J dropped 1; count of bases not matched to a gene: 10. Germline loops: CDR1 DFQATT, CDR2 SNEGSKA (reference sequence). CDR3 coding DNA: TGCAGTGCTAGAGGTCGGCTAGCGGGGGGTTCAGGCACAGATACGCAGTATTTT. Amino acids: CSARGRLAGGSGTDTQYF.

The V call is TRBV6-6, the J call TRBJ2-1; TRBD2 aligns across 8 bases. TRBJ2-7 matches the DNA end more closely, so the J call is doubtful. CDR1 and CDR2 from the germline V gene are MNHNY and SVGAGI (reference sequence). The CDR3 runs to 14 residues. CDR3 bases: TGTGCCAGTCCAAGCGGGGGCACCTACAATGAGCAGTACTTC. It yields the protein CASPSGGTYNEQYF.